The entry that follows covers one TCR beta chain sequence. What it binds is unknown. These data are taken from a study of T cell responses to AZD1222 COVID-19 vaccine. From germline, CDR1 is LNHNV and CDR2 YYDKDF (reference sequence). This CDR3 has 18 amino acids. V was pared by 0 bases and J by 3 bases, with 9 bases of the junction left unmatched. Measured with immunoSEQ multiplex PCR; TCRdb has only the in-frame clones, and not every one. This repertoire shows approximately 210,000 clones, roughly 90% found once; its top ten account for around 3.6%. Study results and caveats: Only a handful of AZD1222 recipients were seropositive at baseline. Clonal diversity may have been underestimated, and the donors were mostly white British, with more females than males. Repertoires were obtained solely post-peak T cell response.

The receptor was derived from an adult who received the AZD1222 COVID-19 vaccine. J is TRBJ2-1 and V is TRBV15, with 9 bases matching TRBD2. Sequenced here: peripheral blood, sampled 28 days after the second AZD1222 dose. The DNA for the CDR3 is TGTGCCACCAGCAGAGATCCCCCAGCTAGCGGGGACTACAATGAGCAGTTCTTC. Translated: CATSRDPPASGDYNEQFF.